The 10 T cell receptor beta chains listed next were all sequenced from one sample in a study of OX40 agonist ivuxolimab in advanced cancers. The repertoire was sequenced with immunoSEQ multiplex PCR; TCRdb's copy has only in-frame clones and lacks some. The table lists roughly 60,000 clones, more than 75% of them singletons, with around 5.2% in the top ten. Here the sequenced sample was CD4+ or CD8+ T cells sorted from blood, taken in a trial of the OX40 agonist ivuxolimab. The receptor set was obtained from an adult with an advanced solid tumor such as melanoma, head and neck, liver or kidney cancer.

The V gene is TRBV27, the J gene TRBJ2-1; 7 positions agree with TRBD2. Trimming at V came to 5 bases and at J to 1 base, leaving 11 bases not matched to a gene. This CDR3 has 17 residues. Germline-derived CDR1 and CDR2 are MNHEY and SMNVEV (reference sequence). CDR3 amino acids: CASSRGGPGTSYNEQFF. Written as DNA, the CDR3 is TGTGCCAGCAGTCGCGGGGGACCCGGGACTTCCTACAATGAGCAGTTCTTC.

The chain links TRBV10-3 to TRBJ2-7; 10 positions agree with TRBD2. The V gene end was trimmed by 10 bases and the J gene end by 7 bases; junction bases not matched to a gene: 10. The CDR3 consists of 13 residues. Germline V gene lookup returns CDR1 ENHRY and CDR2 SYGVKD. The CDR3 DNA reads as TGTGCCACCGTTCTAGCGGGGGCAGGTGAGCAGTACTTC. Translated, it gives CATVLAGAGEQYF.

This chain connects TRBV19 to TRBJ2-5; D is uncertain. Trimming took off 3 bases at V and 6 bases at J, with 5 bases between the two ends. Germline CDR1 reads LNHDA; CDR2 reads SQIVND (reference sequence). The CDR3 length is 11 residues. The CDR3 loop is CASSIHQTQYF. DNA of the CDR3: TGTGCCAGTAGTATCCATCAGACCCAGTACTTC.

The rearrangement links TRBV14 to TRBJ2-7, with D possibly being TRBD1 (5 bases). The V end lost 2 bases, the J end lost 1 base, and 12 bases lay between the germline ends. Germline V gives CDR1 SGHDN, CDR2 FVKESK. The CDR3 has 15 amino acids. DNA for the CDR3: TGTGCCAGCAGCCAACAGGGCTTGGGATCCTACGAGCAGTACTTC. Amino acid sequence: CASSQQGLGSYEQYF.

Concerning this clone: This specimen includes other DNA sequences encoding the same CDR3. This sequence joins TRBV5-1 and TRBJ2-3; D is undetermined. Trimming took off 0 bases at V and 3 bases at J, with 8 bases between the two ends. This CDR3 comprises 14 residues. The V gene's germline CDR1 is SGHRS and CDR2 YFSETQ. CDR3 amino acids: CASSLAESTDTQYF. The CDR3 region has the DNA TGCGCCAGCAGCTTGGCCGAGAGTACAGATACGCAGTATTTT.

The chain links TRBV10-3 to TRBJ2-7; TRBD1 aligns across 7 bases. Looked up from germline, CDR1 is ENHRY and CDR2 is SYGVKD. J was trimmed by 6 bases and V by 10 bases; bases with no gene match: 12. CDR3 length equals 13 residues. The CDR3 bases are TGTGCCACCAGCCGGGGACAGAGGGCCGAGCAGTACTTC. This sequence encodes CATSRGQRAEQYF.

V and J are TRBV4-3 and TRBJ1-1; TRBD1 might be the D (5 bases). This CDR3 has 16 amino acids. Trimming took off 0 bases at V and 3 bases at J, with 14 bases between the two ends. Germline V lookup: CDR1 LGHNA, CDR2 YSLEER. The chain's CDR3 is CASSQDLGGGDTEAFF. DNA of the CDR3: TGCGCCAGCAGCCAAGATCTGGGCGGGGGAGACACTGAAGCTTTCTTT.

In DNA form, the CDR3 reads TGTGCCAGCAGTTTATCGCTTGCGGGAGAAATGAACGAGCAGTACTTC. Translating it yields CASSLSLAGEMNEQYF. The gene calls are TRBV27 and TRBJ2-7; TRBD2 matches 7 bases. There are 16 residues in the CDR3. From germline, CDR1 is MNHEY and CDR2 SMNVEV (reference sequence). V gave up 0 bases and J gave up 5 bases; unmatched junction bases: 10.

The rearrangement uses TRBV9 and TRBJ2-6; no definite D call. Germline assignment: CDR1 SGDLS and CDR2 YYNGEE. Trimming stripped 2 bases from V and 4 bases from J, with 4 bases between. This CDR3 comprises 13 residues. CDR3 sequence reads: CASSVPGANVLTF. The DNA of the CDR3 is TGTGCCAGCAGCGTCCCCGGGGCCAACGTCCTGACTTTC. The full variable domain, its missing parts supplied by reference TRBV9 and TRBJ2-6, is DSGVTQTPKHLITATGQRVTLRCSPRSGDLSVYWYQQSLDQGLQFLIQYYNGEERAKGNILERFSAQQFPDLHSELNLSSLELGDSALYFCASSVPGANVLTFGAGSRLTVL.

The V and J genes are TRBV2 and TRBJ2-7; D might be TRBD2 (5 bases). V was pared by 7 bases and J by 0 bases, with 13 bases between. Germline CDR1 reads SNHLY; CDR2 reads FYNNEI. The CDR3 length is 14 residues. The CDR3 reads CASMSTGSSYEQYF. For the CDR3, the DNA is TGTGCCAGCATGAGTACGGGAAGCTCCTACGAGCAGTACTTC.